One and the same sample provided the 25 T cell receptor beta chains below, sequenced in a study of blood T cell repertoires in COVID-19. The data were produced by immunoSEQ multiplex PCR, yet TCRdb's version contains in-frame clones alone and is incomplete. The sample consists of 150,000 to 200,000 clones, roughly 79% of them appearing once. The sequenced sample consisted of peripheral blood. The source is a woman in her 70s with acute or convalescent COVID-19.

The rearrangement links TRBV5-1 to TRBJ1-2; no clear D. With 0 bases removed from V and 8 bases from J, the gap between germline ends came to 20 bases. The CDR3 spans 16 residues. Germline CDR1 reads SGHRS; CDR2 reads YFSETQ. The CDR3 DNA follows: TGCGCCAGCAGCTTGGACGGGGATTCGGGAACTAGAGGCTACACCTTC. Translated, it gives CASSLDGDSGTRGYTF.

This chain connects TRBV3-1 (or the pseudogene TRBV3-2) to TRBJ2-1, with 7 bases aligning to TRBD2. The ends lost 4 bases at V and 1 base at J; junction bases unmatched: 19. Germline CDR1 and CDR2: LGHDT and YNNKEL (reference sequence). This CDR3 spans 20 amino acids. The CDR3 bases are TGTGCCAGCAGCCCACGGTTCCCATTAGACCCGGGACTATCCTACAATGAGCAGTTCTTC. It yields the protein CASSPRFPLDPGLSYNEQFF.

This clone was counted between two and nine times. The chain uses TRBV19 and TRBJ2-6; D uncertain. CDR1 and CDR2 (germline): LNHDA, SQIVND (reference sequence). The V end was cut by 7 bases, the J end by 0 bases, with 4 bases between. The CDR3 covers 13 residues. The DNA for the CDR3 is TGTGCCAGTACGCGCTCTGGGGCCAACGTCCTGACTTTC. As protein: CASTRSGANVLTF.

The CDR3 spells CASSLDTGSSGANVLTF. DNA of the CDR3: TGCGCCAGCAGCTTGGATACAGGGTCTTCTGGGGCCAACGTCCTGACTTTC. The J gene is TRBJ2-6, the V gene TRBV5-1; tentative D call: TRBD1 (6 bases). Trimming removed 0 bases at V and 1 base at J, with 11 bases between. The length of the CDR3 is 17 residues. Looked up from germline, CDR1 is SGHRS and CDR2 is YFSETQ.

The chain combines TRBV19 with TRBJ2-1; 7 bases fit TRBD1. CDR3 length: 15 amino acids. Germline CDR1 is LNHDA and CDR2 is SQIVND (reference sequence). V dropped 6 bases and J dropped 3; count of bases not matched to a gene: 8. CDR3 amino acids: CASSVDRLVYNEQFF. CDR3 in DNA: TGTGCCAGTAGCGTGGACAGGCTCGTCTACAATGAGCAGTTCTTC.

The chain links TRBV18 to TRBJ2-6; D remains unclear. CDR3 length: 16 residues. Trimming pared 3 bases from V and 2 bases from J, leaving 11 bases between. The germline V gene encodes CDR1 KGHSH and CDR2 LQKENI. This chain's CDR3 is CASSPLRLTGANVLTF. The CDR3 nucleotides read TGTGCCAGCTCACCTCTACGACTCACTGGGGCCAACGTCCTGACTTTC.

There are a few counts of this clone. The V gene is TRBV6-6, the J gene TRBJ1-3; 7 nucleotides agree with TRBD1. The V and J ends lost 5 bases and 0 bases, in that order; junction bases with no gene match: 4. The germline V gene encodes CDR1 MNHNY and CDR2 SVGAGI (reference sequence). The CDR3 has 15 residues. The CDR3 spells CASSQNRGSGNTIYF. The DNA for the CDR3 is TGTGCCAGCAGTCAAAACAGGGGCTCTGGAAACACCATATATTTT.

This sequence joins TRBV4-1 and TRBJ2-4, with 9 positions matching TRBD1. The CDR3 consists of 17 residues. CDR1 and CDR2 from the germline V gene are MGHRA and YSYEKL. V was clipped by 2 bases and J by 4 bases; unmatched bases: 9. The CDR3, as DNA: TGCGCCAGCAGCCAATTTCTGTCCGGGACAGGGAAAAACATTCAGTACTTC. It translates to CASSQFLSGTGKNIQYF.

V usage is TRBV7-9 and J usage is TRBJ2-3; 9 nucleotides match TRBD2. Germline CDR1 SEHNR, CDR2 FQNEAQ (reference sequence). This CDR3 is built from 14 residues. After removal of 6 bases from V and 4 bases from J, the junction contained 5 bases not matched to a gene. The CDR3 nucleotides are TGTGCCAGCAGGGCTAGCGGGATTGCAGATACGCAGTATTTT. Translated, it gives CASRASGIADTQYF. Full variable domain (rest looked up from reference TRBV7-9 and TRBJ2-3): DTGVSQNPRHKITKRGQNVTFRCDPISEHNRLYWYRQTLGQGPEFLTYFQNEAQLEKSRLLSDRFSAERPKGSFSTLEIQRTEQGDSAMYLCASRASGIADTQYFGPGTRLTVL.

V usage is TRBV10-3 and J usage is TRBJ1-2; no clear D. This CDR3 spans 13 amino acids. Deletions cut 5 bases from V and 8 bases from J, with 15 bases between. Germline V CDR1 and CDR2: ENHRY, SYGVKD. CDR3 in amino acids: CAISLESARGYTF. CDR3 DNA sequence: TGTGCCATCAGTTTAGAAAGCGCGCGCGGCTACACCTTC.

This clone was observed a few times. This chain uses TRBV7-2 with TRBJ2-2; 7 nucleotides line up with TRBD2. CDR3 length equals 15 residues. Germline V CDR1 and CDR2: SGHTA, FQGNSA. J was trimmed by 3 bases and V by 2 bases; bases with no gene match: 3. CDR3 amino acids: CASSLREGHTGELFF. The CDR3, as DNA: TGTGCCAGCAGCTTAAGGGAGGGCCACACCGGGGAGCTGTTTTTT.

The chain employs TRBV30 and TRBJ1-2, with D maybe TRBD1 (5 bases). The germline V and J ends were trimmed by 3 bases and 7 bases, with 15 bases remaining between them. Germline V CDR1 and CDR2: GTSNPN, SVGIG (reference sequence). The CDR3 consists of 13 residues. The CDR3 nucleotides are TGTGCCTGGAGCATTAACCGGGACTCTGGCTACACCTTC. This gives the protein CAWSINRDSGYTF.

The rearrangement uses TRBV4-1 and TRBJ2-7; perhaps TRBD1 as D (5 bases). CDR1 MGHRA and CDR2 YSYEKL come from the germline V gene. The germline V and J ends were trimmed by 1 base and 0 bases, with 16 bases remaining between them. The CDR3 has 17 amino acids. CDR3 sequence: CASSQVFRQKVSYEQYF. In nucleotides, the CDR3 is TGCGCCAGCAGCCAAGTTTTCAGACAGAAAGTCTCCTACGAGCAGTACTTC.

This rearrangement joins TRBV29-1 to TRBJ2-3; D is undetermined. CDR3 length equals 15 residues. The V gene lost 4 bases and the J gene lost 3 bases, with 17 bases spanning the gap. The germline gives CDR1 SQVTM, CDR2 ANQGSEA. The CDR3 region is CSVGPAEKPTDTQYF. DNA of the CDR3: TGCAGCGTTGGACCCGCGGAAAAGCCTACAGATACGCAGTATTTT.

The chain joins TRBV3-1 (or the pseudogene TRBV3-2) to TRBJ1-1, with 7 positions matching TRBD1. Germline trimming cut 4 bases from V and 1 base from J; bases unmatched to any gene: 3. Germline-derived CDR1 and CDR2 are LGHDT and YNNKEL (reference sequence). This CDR3 contains 14 residues. CDR3 in amino acids: CASSLRQGNTEAFF. The CDR3 DNA reads as TGTGCCAGCAGCCTACGACAGGGGAACACTGAAGCTTTCTTT.

The chain uses TRBV27 and TRBJ1-2; 8 bases match TRBD1. Germline assignment: CDR1 MNHEY and CDR2 SMNVEV (reference sequence). After removal of 5 bases from V and 4 bases from J, the junction contained 6 bases not matched to a gene. The CDR3 is made up of 14 amino acids. Here the CDR3 DNA reads TGTGCCAGCAGTCTGGACAGGGACAGCTATGGCTACACCTTC. It specifies CASSLDRDSYGYTF.

The V and J genes are TRBV30 and TRBJ1-5, with 8 bases lining up with TRBD1. Germline lookup yields CDR1 GTSNPN and CDR2 SVGIG (reference sequence). Trimming took 5 bases from V and 2 from J; bases not matched to a gene: 2. CDR3 size: 13 residues. This CDR3 reads CAWAGGGNQPQHF. The CDR3 nucleotides are TGTGCCTGGGCAGGGGGCGGCAATCAGCCCCAGCATTTT.

The sample holds one count of this clone. The chain carries TRBV28 and TRBJ1-1; D possibly corresponds to TRBD1 (5 bases). In germline, CDR1 is MDHEN, CDR2 SYDVKM. The V and J ends lost 8 bases and 5 bases respectively, with 12 bases between them. CDR3 length: 12 residues. CDR3 DNA sequence: TGTGCCAGCGGAAGGGGTTGGACTGAAGCTTTCTTT. Translated: CASGRGWTEAFF.

This clone was detected a few times. The chain combines TRBV18 with TRBJ2-7, with 10 positions matching TRBD2. CDR3 length: 18 residues. Trimming removed 0 bases from V and 5 bases from J; junction bases left unmatched: 13. Germline values: CDR1 KGHSH, CDR2 LQKENI. This chain's CDR3 is CASSPPEEKREGFHEQYF. CDR3 nucleotide sequence: TGTGCCAGCTCACCACCAGAGGAGAAGCGGGAGGGCTTTCACGAGCAGTACTTC.

J is TRBJ1-2 and V is TRBV7-9; 7 bases map to TRBD1. The CDR3 contains 14 residues. Per the germline V gene, CDR1 is SEHNR and CDR2 is FQNEAQ (reference sequence). The junction had 7 bases not matched to a gene; V was cut back by 5 bases and J by 4 bases. CDR3 sequence: CASSLPQGGYGYTF. The CDR3 DNA follows: TGTGCCAGCAGCCTACCCCAGGGGGGCTATGGCTACACCTTC. Supplemented by reference TRBV7-9 and TRBJ1-2, the full variable domain reads DTGVSQNPRHKITKRGQNVTFRCDPISEHNRLYWYRQTLGQGPEFLTYFQNEAQLEKSRLLSDRFSAERPKGSFSTLEIQRTEQGDSAMYLCASSLPQGGYGYTFGSGTRLTVV.

Of note for this clone: At one of its ends the junction is not consistent with the germline gene, which may arise from a read error. The J gene is TRBJ2-7, the V gene TRBV27, with D possibly TRBD2 on 5 matching bases. The germline V gene encodes CDR1 MNHEY and CDR2 SMNVEV (reference sequence). CDR3 length equals 11 residues. The CDR3 region is CASSPMDGLHF. The CDR3 bases are TGTGCCAGCAGTCCGATGGACGGACTTCACTTC.

J is TRBJ2-7 and V is TRBV7-9; no clear D. Germline CDR1 reads SEHNR; CDR2 reads FQNEAQ (reference sequence). Trimming stripped 5 bases from V and 4 bases from J, with 12 bases between. The CDR3 runs to 13 residues. CDR3 protein: CASSPKTGYEQYF. CDR3 DNA sequence: TGTGCCAGCAGCCCCAAAACGGGTTACGAGCAGTACTTC.

V usage is TRBV5-1 and J usage is TRBJ2-7; tentative D call: TRBD2 (5 bases). The germline gives CDR1 SGHRS, CDR2 YFSETQ. This CDR3 has 16 residues. The V end lost 3 bases, the J end lost 2 bases, and 18 bases lay between the germline ends. CDR3 nucleotides: TGCGCCAGCAGCTCTGGGGTCTGGGGAGCCACCTACGAGCAGTACTTC. It translates to CASSSGVWGATYEQYF.

This clone was recorded a few times. The rearrangement joins TRBV5-6 to TRBJ2-3; no definite D call. Germline CDR1 and CDR2: SGHDT and YYEEEE. The ends were cut back, 5 bases at V and 0 bases at J, with 10 bases in the middle. The CDR3 is 14 residues long. CDR3 DNA: TGTGCCAGCAGTAACGGTTACAGCACAGATACGCAGTATTTT. It is translated as CASSNGYSTDTQYF. Together with reference TRBV5-6 and TRBJ2-3, the CDR3 gives the full variable domain: DAGVTQSPTHLIKTRGQQVTLRCSPKSGHDTVSWYQQALGQGPQFIFQYYEEEERQRGNFPDRFSGHQFPNYSSELNVNALLLGDSALYLCASSNGYSTDTQYFGPGTRLTVL.

The chain links TRBV11-2 to TRBJ2-7; D is unresolved. V was cut by 8 bases and J by 0 bases, with 14 bases left in between. This CDR3 has 14 amino acids. Germline V gene lookup returns CDR1 SGHAT and CDR2 FQNNGV. The CDR3 sequence: CASFDAASSYEQYF. CDR3 DNA sequence: TGTGCCAGCTTTGACGCGGCGAGCTCCTACGAGCAGTACTTC.